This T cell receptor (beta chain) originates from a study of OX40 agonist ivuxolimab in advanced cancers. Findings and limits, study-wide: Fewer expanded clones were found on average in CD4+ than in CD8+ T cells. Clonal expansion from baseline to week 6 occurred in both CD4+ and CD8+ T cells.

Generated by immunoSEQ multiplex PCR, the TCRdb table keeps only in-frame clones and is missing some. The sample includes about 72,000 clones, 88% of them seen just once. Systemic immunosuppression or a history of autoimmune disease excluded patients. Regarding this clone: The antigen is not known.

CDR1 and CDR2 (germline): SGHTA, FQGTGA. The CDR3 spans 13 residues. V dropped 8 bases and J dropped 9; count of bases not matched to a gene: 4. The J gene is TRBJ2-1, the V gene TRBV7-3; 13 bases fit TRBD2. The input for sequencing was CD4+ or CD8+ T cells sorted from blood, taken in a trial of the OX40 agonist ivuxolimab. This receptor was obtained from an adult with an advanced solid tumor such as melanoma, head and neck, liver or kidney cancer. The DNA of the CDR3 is TGTGCCAGCGGACTAGCGGGGGATGGTGAGCAGTTCTTC. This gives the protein CASGLAGDGEQFF.